This record concerns one T cell receptor (beta chain) sequence. No antigen is known for it. This sample stems from a study of cytotoxic CD8 clonotypes in ibrutinib-treated CLL. The junction had 10 bases not matched to a gene; V was cut back by 1 base and J by 7 bases. The CDR3 contains 16 residues. Germline CDR1 and CDR2: MGHRA and YSYEKL. TCRdb's copy holds only in-frame clones and misses some; the assay was immunoSEQ multiplex PCR. The repertoire consists of roughly 220,000 clones, with nearly 80% occurring once and the leading ten covering over 9.5%. Study findings and constraints: Treatment left the uncommon public clonotypes either contracted or stable in frequency.

The clonotype originates from a human donor with chronic lymphocytic leukemia. The source was PBMCs, collected after 12 months of ibrutinib treatment. The chain is built from TRBV4-1 and TRBJ2-1, with 7 nucleotides matching TRBD2. DNA of the CDR3: TGCGCCAGCAGCCAAGCTAGCGGAGTTTCACCGAATGAGCAGTTCTTC. It translates to CASSQASGVSPNEQFF.